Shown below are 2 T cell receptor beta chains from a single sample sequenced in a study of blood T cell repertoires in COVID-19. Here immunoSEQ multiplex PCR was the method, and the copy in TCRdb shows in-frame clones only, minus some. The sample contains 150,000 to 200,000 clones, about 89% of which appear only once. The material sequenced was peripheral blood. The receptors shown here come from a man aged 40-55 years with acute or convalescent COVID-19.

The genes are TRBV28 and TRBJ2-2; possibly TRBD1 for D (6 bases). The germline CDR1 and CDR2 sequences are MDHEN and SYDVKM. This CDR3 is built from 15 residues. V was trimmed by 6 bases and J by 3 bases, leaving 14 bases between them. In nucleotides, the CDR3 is TGTGCCAGCAGAACAGGGATGGGTGACACCGGGGAGCTGTTTTTT. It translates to CASRTGMGDTGELFF.

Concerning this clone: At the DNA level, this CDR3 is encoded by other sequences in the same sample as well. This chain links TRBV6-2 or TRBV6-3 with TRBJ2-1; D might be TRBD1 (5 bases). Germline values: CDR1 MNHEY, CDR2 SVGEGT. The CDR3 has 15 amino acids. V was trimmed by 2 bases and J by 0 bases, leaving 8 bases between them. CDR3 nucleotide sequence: TGTGCCAGCAGTTACACAGGCAGCTCCTACAATGAGCAGTTCTTC. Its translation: CASSYTGSSYNEQFF.